Sequencing of this T cell receptor (beta chain) was carried out in a study of CD8 T cells in Susac syndrome (dated by TCRdb to about 2019). Concerning the study at large: The study used repertoire sequencing to test whether antigen drove CD8+ T cell activation and differentiation in Susac syndrome. Clonality of the CD8+ T cell repertoire was compared between over ten healthy donors, approximately 14 Susac syndrome patients and about 15 multiple sclerosis patients.

The study at large found these results: The TCR sequencing and HLA analysis was acknowledged to have included a relatively small number of individuals.

To note about this clonotype: Its recognized antigen is unknown. No much larger clonotype is one base removed from it; base qualities were not supplied.

High-throughput TCR beta sequencing profiled peripheral blood CD8+ and CD4+ T cells from healthy donors, Susac syndrome patients and multiple sclerosis patients. Treatment-naive patients with stable or active relapsing-remitting disease fulfilling revised McDonald criteria were used as multiple sclerosis controls. CD8+ TEMRA cells were enriched by FACS, while bulk CD8+ and CD4+ T cells were purified by magnetic negative isolation. Blood was drawn into EDTA tubes, processed within 24 hours, and PBMCs were isolated by density gradient centrifugation. PBMCs intended for TCR sequencing were frozen in liquid nitrogen and were later thawed in a 37 degrees C water bath. The sorted or isolated CD4+, CD8+ and CD8+ TEMRA cells had a purity of 90% or higher. RNA was extracted with the RNeasy kit and roughly 0.5 to 1 ug was reverse transcribed using random hexamers. The immunoSEQ multiplex PCR assay, which covers 54 Vbeta and 13 Jbeta segments, was used to amplify TCR beta CDR3 regions. PCR amplification bias was corrected by using a synthetic template baseline for primer optimization and computational correction. The original methods were these. Only productive sequences were kept, with reads annotated to V, D and J genes according to IMGT and analyzed in immunoSEQ Analyzer. Clonality was computed as one minus Shannon entropy normalized by log2 of the number of productive unique sequences. Public and private clones were assessed among the 100 most prevalent clones of each patient and control. Clones were defined as Susac-specific when absent from the healthy and MS cohorts, from some 1,100 published viral clones and from other ImmuneACCESS disease sequences. TCRdb ran its own pipeline on the public reads, namely fastp trimming at Q25 and MiXCR clone calling, and kept in-frame beta chains. Rows are unified per CDR3 protein, each entry keeping the most common DNA and genes. The V and J calls shown here were made by TCRdb, not taken from the authors' results. This sample has about 76,000 distinct CDR3 sequences in its table, and 90% to 95% of those were observed once. Clones ranked in the top ten supply around 0.49% of the sample.

CDR1 is given as MNHEY and CDR2 as SMNVEV, both from the germline V gene (reference sequence). Inclusive of the bounding cysteine and phenylalanine, the CDR3 is 18 residues long. The read is trimmed to its CDR3 DNA, 54 bases read in frame from base 1. V is pared back by 8 bases and J by 8 bases, with 28 bases lying between the germline termini. The TCR comes from a human donor with multiple sclerosis. Recombination joined TRBV27 with TRBJ1-6; the D gene remains uncertain. Source material: CD8+ T cells from PBMCs. The DNA reads as follows: TGTGCCAGCTCAACCAAAGGTCCGGACCCTACGAAGCATTCACCCCTCCACTTT. It specifies CASSTKGPDPTKHSPLHF.